The present T cell receptor (beta chain) was sequenced within a study of blood T cell repertoires in COVID-19. Study summary: The United States, Italy and Spain supplied acute and convalescent COVID-19 samples. T cells, B-cell-depleted T cells, or PBMCs supplied cDNA or gDNA.

In the authors' methods: Using reference gene primer amplification, nucleated cell counts were estimated. Sequencing used immunoSEQ multiplex PCR; TCRdb keeps in-frame clones, though not all of them. That table furnishes V, J and clone size, whereas the DNA furnished D and trimming. Altogether approximately 190,000 clones are present, 75% to 90% being singletons, with the ten largest covering 6.9%. Per the germline V gene, CDR1 is LGHDT and CDR2 is YNNKEL (reference sequence). This CDR3 is built from 14 residues. Between the trimmed V and J ends, which lost 3 bases and 4 bases, there was a span of 10 bases.

Sequencing used peripheral blood. This TCR came from a man aged 55 to 70 with acute or convalescent COVID-19. This chain links TRBV3-1 (or the pseudogene TRBV3-2) with TRBJ2-4; perhaps TRBD1 as D (6 bases). DNA of the CDR3: TGTGCCAGCAGCCACAGGGGCTCAAAAAACATTCAGTACTTC. Encoded protein: CASSHRGSKNIQYF.